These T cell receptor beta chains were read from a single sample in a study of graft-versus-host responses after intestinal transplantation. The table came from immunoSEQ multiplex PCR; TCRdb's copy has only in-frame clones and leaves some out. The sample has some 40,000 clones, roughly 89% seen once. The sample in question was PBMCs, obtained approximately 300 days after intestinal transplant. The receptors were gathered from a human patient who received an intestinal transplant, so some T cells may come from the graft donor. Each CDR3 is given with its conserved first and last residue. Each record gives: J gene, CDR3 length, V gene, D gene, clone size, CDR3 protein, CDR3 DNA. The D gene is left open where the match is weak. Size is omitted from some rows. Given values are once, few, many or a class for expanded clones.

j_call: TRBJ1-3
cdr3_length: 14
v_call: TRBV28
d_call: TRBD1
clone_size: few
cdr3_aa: CASSGTGSGNTIYF
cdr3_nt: TGTGCCAGCAGCGGGACAGGGAGTGGAAACACCATATATTTT

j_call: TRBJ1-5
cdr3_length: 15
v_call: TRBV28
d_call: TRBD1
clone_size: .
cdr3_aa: CASSSQQGRNQPQHF
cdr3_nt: TGTGCCAGCAGTTCCCAACAGGGGAGGAATCAGCCCCAGCATTTT

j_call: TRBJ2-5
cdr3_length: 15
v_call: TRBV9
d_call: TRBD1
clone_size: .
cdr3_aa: CASSVSSGQGETQYF
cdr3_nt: TGTGCCAGCAGCGTATCATCGGGACAGGGAGAGACCCAGTACTTC

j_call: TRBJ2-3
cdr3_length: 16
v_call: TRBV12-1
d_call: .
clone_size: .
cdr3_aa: CASSFGTSGGFDTQYF
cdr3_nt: TGTGCCAGCAGCTTTGGCACTAGCGGGGGGTTCGATACGCAGTATTTT

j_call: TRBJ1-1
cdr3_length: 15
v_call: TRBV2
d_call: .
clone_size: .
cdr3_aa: CASTLRREMNTEAFF
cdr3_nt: TGTGCCAGCACCCTAAGAAGGGAGATGAACACTGAAGCTTTCTTT

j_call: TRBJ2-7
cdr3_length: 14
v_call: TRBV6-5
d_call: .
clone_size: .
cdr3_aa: CASSPMGSGDEQYF
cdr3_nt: TGTGCCAGCAGCCCTATGGGTTCGGGTGACGAGCAGTACTTC

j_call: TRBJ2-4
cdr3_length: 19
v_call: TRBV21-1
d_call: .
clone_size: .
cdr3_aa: CASSKQKRGGELAKNIQYF
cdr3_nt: TGTGCCAGCAGCAAACAAAAGCGGGGGGGTGAGCTAGCCAAAAACATTCAGTACTTC

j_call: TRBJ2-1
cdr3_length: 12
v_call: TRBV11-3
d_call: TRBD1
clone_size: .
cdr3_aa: CASSAQGDEQFF
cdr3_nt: TGTGCCAGCAGCGCACAGGGGGATGAGCAGTTCTTC

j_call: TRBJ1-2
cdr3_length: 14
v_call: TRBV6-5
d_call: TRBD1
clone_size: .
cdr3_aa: CATKDRGIGYGYTF
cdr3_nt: TGTGCCACCAAGGACAGGGGTATCGGCTATGGCTACACCTTC

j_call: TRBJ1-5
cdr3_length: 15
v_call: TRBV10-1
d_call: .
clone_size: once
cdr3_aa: CASTLRDNSNQPQHF
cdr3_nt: TGCGCCAGCACTCTCAGAGACAATAGCAATCAGCCCCAGCATTTT

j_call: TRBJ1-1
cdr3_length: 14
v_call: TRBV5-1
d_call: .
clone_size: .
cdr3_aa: CASSWTGLDTEAFF
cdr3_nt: TGCGCCAGCAGCTGGACCGGTTTAGACACTGAAGCTTTCTTT

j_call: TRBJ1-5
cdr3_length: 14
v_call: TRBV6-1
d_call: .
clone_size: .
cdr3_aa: CASIGDHSNQPQHF
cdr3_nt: TGTGCCAGCATCGGGGACCATAGCAATCAGCCCCAGCATTTT

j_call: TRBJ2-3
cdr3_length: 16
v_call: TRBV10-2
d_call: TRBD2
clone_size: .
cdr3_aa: CASRITSARLEDTQYF
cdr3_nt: TGCGCCAGCAGAATTACTAGCGCGCGTCTTGAAGATACGCAGTATTTT

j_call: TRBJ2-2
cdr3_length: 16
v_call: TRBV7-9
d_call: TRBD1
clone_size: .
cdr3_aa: CASSPRTGGGTGELFF
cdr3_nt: TGTGCCAGCAGCCCCCGGACAGGGGGCGGCACCGGGGAGCTGTTTTTT

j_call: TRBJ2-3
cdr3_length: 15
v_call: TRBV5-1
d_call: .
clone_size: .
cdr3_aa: CASSYTGAKTDTQYF
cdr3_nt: TGCGCCAGCAGCTATACCGGGGCCAAAACAGATACGCAGTATTTT

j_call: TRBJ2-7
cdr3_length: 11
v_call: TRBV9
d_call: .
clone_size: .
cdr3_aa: CASSVDGEQYF
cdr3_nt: TGTGCCAGCAGCGTAGACGGCGAGCAGTACTTC